This T cell receptor (beta chain) was sequenced during a study of T cell repertoires in cytomegalovirus infection. This CDR3 has 13 residues. Trimming shortened V by 2 bases and J by 12 bases, and 16 bases separated the two germline ends. Germline V gene sequence: CDR1 MNHNY, CDR2 SVGAGI (reference sequence). TCRdb re-derived calls from the reads in MiXCR, one entry per CDR3 protein. The table lists hundreds of thousands of distinct CDR3 sequences, roughly a third of them singletons. General study points: The study found HLA-C-restricted CMV-specific TCR beta clonotypes dominating the ex vivo response. Cumulative frequency (of public TCR beta family members) identified carriers of CMV plus the relevant HLA.

This clonotype was seen at least ten times. The antigen is not known. The sequence was collected from a human donor in good health (CMV status not recorded). Some clones in this sample may be carry-over from other donors' samples. The chain combines TRBV6-6 with TRBJ1-1; unclear D gene. Sequencing used PBMCs. CDR3 protein: CASSYPDRPETFF. DNA of the CDR3: TGTGCCAGCAGTTACCCGGACCGTCCAGAGACTTTCTTT.